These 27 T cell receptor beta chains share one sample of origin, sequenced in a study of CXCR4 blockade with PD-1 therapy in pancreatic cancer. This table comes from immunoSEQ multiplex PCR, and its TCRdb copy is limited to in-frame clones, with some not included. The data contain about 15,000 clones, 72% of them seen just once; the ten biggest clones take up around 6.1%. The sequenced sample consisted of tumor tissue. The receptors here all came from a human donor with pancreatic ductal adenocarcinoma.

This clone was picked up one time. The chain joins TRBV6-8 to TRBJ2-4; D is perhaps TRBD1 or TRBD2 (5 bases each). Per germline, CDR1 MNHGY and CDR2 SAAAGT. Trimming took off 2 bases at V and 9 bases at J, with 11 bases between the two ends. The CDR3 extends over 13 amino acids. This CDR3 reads CASSYRPGTIQYF. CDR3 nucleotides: TGTGCCAGCAGTTACAGGCCGGGGACCATTCAGTACTTC.

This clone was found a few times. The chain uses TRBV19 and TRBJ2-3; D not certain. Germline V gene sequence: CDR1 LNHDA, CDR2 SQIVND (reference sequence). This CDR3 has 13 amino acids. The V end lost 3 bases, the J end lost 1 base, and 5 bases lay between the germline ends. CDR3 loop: CASSMSGTDTQYF. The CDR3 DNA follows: TGTGCCAGTAGTATGTCGGGCACAGATACGCAGTATTTT.

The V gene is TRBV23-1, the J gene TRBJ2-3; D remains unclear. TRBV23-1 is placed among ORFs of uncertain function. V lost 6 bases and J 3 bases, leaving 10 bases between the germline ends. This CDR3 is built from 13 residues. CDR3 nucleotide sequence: TGCGCCAGCAGCTTTTTCCCGACAGATACGCAGTATTTT. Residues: CASSFFPTDTQYF.

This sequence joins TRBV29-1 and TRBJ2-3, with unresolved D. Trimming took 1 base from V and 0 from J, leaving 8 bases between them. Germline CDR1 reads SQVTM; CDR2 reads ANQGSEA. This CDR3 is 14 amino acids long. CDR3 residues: CSVEGATSTDTQYF. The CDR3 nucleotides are TGCAGCGTTGAAGGAGCTACTAGCACAGATACGCAGTATTTT.

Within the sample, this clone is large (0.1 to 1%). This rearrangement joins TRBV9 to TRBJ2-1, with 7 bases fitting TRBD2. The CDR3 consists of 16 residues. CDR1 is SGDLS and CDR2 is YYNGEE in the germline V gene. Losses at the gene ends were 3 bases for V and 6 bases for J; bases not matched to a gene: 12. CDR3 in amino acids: CASSALAELFGNEQFF. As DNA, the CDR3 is TGTGCCAGCAGCGCCCTAGCGGAGCTTTTCGGCAATGAGCAGTTCTTC.

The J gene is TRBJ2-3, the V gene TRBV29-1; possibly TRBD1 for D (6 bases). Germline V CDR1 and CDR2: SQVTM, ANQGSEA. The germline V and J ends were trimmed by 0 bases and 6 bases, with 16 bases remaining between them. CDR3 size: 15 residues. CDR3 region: CSVEEGAPRMDTQYF. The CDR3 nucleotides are TGCAGCGTTGAAGAGGGGGCACCGAGGATGGATACGCAGTATTTT.

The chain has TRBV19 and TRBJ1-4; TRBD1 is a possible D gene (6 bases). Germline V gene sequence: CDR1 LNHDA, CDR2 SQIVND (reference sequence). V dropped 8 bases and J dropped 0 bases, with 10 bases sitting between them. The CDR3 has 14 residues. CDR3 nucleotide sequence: TGTGCCAGTGCACAGGGCCCAACTAATGAAAAACTGTTTTTT. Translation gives CASAQGPTNEKLFF.

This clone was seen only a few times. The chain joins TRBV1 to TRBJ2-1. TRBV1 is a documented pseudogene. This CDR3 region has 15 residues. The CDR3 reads CASSQDHRPMGVQFF. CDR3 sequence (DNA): TGCGCCAGCAGCCAAGATCATCGGCCCATGGGTGTACAGTTCTTC.

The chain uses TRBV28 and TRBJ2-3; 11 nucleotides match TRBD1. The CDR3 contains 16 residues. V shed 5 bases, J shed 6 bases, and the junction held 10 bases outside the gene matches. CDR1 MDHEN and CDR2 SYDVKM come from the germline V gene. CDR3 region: CASSMGQGVGVDTQYF. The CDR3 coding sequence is TGTGCCAGCAGTATGGGACAGGGGGTTGGGGTGGATACGCAGTATTTT.

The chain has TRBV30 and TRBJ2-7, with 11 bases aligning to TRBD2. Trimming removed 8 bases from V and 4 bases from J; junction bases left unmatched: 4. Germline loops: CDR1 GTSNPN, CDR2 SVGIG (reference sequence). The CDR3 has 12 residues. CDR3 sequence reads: CAGTSGSYEQYF. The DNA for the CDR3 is TGTGCCGGTACTAGCGGGAGTTACGAGCAGTACTTC. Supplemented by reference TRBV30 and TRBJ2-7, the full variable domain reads SQTIHQWPATLVQPVGSPLSLECTVEGTSNPNLYWYRQAAGRGLQLLFYSVGIGQISSEVPQNLSASRPQDRQFILSSKKLLLSDSGFYLCAGTSGSYEQYFGPGTRLTVT.

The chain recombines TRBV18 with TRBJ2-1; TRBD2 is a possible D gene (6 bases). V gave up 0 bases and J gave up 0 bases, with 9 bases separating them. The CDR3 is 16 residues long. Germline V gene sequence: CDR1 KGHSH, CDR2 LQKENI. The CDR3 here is CASSPPGGASYNEQFF. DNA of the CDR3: TGTGCCAGCTCACCACCGGGCGGGGCCTCCTACAATGAGCAGTTCTTC.

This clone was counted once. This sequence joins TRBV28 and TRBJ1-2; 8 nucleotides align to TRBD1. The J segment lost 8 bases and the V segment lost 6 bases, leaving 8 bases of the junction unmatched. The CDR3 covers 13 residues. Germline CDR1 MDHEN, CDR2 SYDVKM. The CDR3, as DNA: TGTGCCAGCAGCTCACAGGGGGTCTTGGGCTACACCTTC. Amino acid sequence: CASSSQGVLGYTF.

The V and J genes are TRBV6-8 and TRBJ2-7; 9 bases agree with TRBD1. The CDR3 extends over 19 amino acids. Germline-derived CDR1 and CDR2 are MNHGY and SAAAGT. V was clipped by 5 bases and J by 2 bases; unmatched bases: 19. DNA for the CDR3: TGTGCCAGCAGTCCGCAGGACAGGGGAACTCTTGGAAGCACCTACGAGCAGTACTTC. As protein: CASSPQDRGTLGSTYEQYF.

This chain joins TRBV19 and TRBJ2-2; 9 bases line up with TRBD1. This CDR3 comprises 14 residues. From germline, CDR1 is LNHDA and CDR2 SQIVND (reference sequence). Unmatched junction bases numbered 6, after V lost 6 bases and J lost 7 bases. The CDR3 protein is CASRGQGRVGELFF. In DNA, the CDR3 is TGTGCCAGTAGGGGACAGGGACGGGTCGGGGAGCTGTTTTTT.

The CDR3 loop is CASSIDGELQYF. CDR3 nucleotide sequence: TGTGCCAGTAGTATAGATGGGGAGCTTCAGTACTTC. The V call is TRBV19, the J call TRBJ2-5; D might be TRBD2 (5 bases). The germline V gene has CDR1 LNHDA and CDR2 SQIVND (reference sequence). This CDR3 spans 12 amino acids. V shed 0 bases and J shed 11 bases, with 10 bases lying between them.

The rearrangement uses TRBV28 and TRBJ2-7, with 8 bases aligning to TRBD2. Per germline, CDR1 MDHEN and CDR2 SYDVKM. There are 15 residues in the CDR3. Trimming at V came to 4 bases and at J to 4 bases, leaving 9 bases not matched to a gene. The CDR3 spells CASSSLGSGKYEQYF. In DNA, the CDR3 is TGTGCCAGCAGTTCACTAGGTAGCGGGAAATACGAGCAGTACTTC.

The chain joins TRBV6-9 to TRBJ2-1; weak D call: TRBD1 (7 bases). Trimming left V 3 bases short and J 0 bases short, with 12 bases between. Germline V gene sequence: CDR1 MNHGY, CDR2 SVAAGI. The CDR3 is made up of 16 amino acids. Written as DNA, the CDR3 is TGTGCCAGCAGTTACGGGCAGGGGGGCTCCTACAATGAGCAGTTCTTC. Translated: CASSYGQGGSYNEQFF.

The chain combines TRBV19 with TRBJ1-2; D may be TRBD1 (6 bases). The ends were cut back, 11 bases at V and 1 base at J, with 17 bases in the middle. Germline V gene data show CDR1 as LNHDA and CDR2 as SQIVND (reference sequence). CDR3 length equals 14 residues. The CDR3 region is CAVRQERNNYGYTF. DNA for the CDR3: TGTGCCGTACGACAGGAAAGAAATAACTATGGCTACACCTTC.

DNA for the CDR3: TGCGCCAGCAGCACCAGGACTAGCGACGGTGAGCAGTTCTTC. It codes for CASSTRTSDGEQFF. The chain has TRBV5-1 and TRBJ2-1; 9 bases agree with TRBD2. V was clipped by 4 bases and J by 9 bases; unmatched bases: 8. Germline CDR1 SGHRS, CDR2 YFSETQ. The length of the CDR3 is 14 residues.

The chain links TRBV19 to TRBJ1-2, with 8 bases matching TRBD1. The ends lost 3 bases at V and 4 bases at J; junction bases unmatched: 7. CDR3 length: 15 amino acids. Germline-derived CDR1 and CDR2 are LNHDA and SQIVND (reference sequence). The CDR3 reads CASSMRTGLGYGYTF. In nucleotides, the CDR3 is TGTGCCAGTAGTATGCGGACAGGGCTCGGCTATGGCTACACCTTC.

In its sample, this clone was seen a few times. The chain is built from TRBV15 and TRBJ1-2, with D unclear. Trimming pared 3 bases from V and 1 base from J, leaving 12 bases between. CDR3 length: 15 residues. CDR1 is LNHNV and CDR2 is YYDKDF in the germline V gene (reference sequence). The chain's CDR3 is CATSRTKAVNYGYTF. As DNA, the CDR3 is TGTGCCACCAGCAGGACCAAGGCAGTTAACTATGGCTACACCTTC.

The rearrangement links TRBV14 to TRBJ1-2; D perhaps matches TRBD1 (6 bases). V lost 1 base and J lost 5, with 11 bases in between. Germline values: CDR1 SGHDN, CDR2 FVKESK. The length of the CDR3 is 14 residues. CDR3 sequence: CASSQAGDPYGYTF. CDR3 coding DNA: TGTGCCAGCAGCCAAGCAGGGGACCCTTATGGCTACACCTTC.

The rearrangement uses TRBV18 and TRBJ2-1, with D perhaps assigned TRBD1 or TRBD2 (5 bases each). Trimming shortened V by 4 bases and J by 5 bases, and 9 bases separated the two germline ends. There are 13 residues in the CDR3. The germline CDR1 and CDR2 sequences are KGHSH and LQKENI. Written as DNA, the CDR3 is TGTGCCAGCTCACTGGGACCACACAATGAGCAGTTCTTC. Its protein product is CASSLGPHNEQFF.

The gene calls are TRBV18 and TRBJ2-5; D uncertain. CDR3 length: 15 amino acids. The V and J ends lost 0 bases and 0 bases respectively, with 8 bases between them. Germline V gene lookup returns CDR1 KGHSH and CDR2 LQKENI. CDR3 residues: CASSPPYLDQETQYF. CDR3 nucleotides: TGTGCCAGCTCACCACCGTATCTGGACCAAGAGACCCAGTACTTC.

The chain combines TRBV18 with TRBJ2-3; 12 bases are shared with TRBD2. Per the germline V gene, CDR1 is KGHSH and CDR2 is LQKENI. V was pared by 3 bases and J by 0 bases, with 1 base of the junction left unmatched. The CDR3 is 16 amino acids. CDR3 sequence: CASSPGTSGSTDTQYF. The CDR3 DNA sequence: TGTGCCAGCTCACCCGGGACTAGCGGGAGCACAGATACGCAGTATTTT. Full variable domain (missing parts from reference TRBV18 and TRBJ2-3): NAGVMQNPRHLVRRRGQEARLRCSPMKGHSHVYWYRQLPEEGLKFMVYLQKENIIDESGMPKERFSAEFPKEGPSILRIQQVVRGDSAAYFCASSPGTSGSTDTQYFGPGTRLTVL.

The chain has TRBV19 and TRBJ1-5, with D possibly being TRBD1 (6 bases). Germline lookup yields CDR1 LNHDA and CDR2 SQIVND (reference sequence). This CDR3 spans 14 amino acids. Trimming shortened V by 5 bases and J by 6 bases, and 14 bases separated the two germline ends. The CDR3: CASSLTGGGQPQHF. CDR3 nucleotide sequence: TGTGCCAGTAGTCTCACCGGGGGCGGTCAGCCCCAGCATTTT. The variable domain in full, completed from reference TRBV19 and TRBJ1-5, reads DGGITQSPKYLFRKEGQNVTLSCEQNLNHDAMYWYRQDPGQGLRLIYYSQIVNDFQKGDIAEGYSVSREKKESFPLTVTSAQKNPTAFYLCASSLTGGGQPQHFGDGTRLSIL.

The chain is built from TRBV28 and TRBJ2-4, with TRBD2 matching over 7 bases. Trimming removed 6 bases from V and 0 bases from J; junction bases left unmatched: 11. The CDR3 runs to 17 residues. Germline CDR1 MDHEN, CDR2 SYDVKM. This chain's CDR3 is CASSLVLLAGAKNIQYF. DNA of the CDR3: TGTGCCAGCAGCCTCGTCCTCTTAGCGGGAGCCAAAAACATTCAGTACTTC.